One and the same sample provided the 10 T cell receptor beta chains below, sequenced in a study of cytotoxic CD8 clonotypes in ibrutinib-treated CLL. Libraries were prepared by immunoSEQ multiplex PCR; TCRdb keeps only in-frame clonotypes and omits some of them. The sample shows around 40,000 clones, under 80% of them seen only once. The sample was PBMCs, taken at disease progression, from a patient treated with ibrutinib. The receptors here all came from a human donor with chronic lymphocytic leukemia.

This clone was seen a few times. V usage is TRBV18 and J usage is TRBJ1-2; 9 nucleotides line up with TRBD1. This CDR3 has 18 residues. CDR1 and CDR2 from the germline V gene are KGHSH and LQKENI. After removal of 3 bases from V and 5 bases from J, the junction contained 16 bases not matched to a gene. The chain's CDR3 is CASSPPSGAQGAWYGYTF. The CDR3 coding sequence is TGTGCCAGCTCACCCCCCTCTGGAGCACAGGGGGCTTGGTATGGCTACACCTTC.

This sequence joins TRBV4-1 and TRBJ2-7; TRBD1 might be the D (6 bases). Trimming removed 5 bases at V and 3 bases at J, with 14 bases between. The CDR3 runs 14 residues. Germline CDR1 reads MGHRA; CDR2 reads YSYEKL. In nucleotides, the CDR3 is TGCGCCAGCAGCTTGGACAGAAACTACTACGAGCAGTACTTC. It encodes CASSLDRNYYEQYF.

This clone was observed a few times. The chain uses TRBV5-6 and TRBJ2-7; 10 bases agree with TRBD1. This CDR3 has 15 residues. J gave up 2 bases and V 4 bases, and 6 bases lay outside the gene matches. CDR1 SGHDT and CDR2 YYEEEE come from the germline V gene. CDR3 loop: CASSPEGQGTYEQYF. In DNA form, the CDR3 reads TGTGCCAGCAGCCCAGAGGGACAGGGGACCTACGAGCAGTACTTC.

CDR3 sequence reads: CASINPDSIGTEAFF. DNA for the CDR3: TGTGCCAGTATCAATCCGGACAGCATTGGCACTGAAGCTTTCTTT. J is TRBJ1-1 and V is TRBV19, with a tentative D call TRBD1 (6 bases). Germline V gene lookup returns CDR1 LNHDA and CDR2 SQIVND (reference sequence). The V end was cut by 7 bases, the J end by 4 bases, with 19 bases between. CDR3 length: 15 residues.

The V gene is TRBV6-1, the J gene TRBJ1-1; D is possibly TRBD1 (6 bases). V shed 4 bases and J shed 4 bases, with 22 bases lying between them. The germline V gene has CDR1 MNHNS and CDR2 SASEGT. This CDR3 comprises 17 residues. The CDR3 sequence: CASSAWGLGGSSTEAFF. CDR3 nucleotides: TGTGCCAGCAGTGCCTGGGGGCTAGGGGGGAGTAGCACTGAAGCTTTCTTT.

This clone was counted a few times. The chain uses TRBV19 and TRBJ1-4; D gene unclear. The V gene lost 7 bases and the J gene lost 3 bases, with 15 bases spanning the gap. This CDR3 region has 15 residues. Germline V CDR1 and CDR2: LNHDA, SQIVND (reference sequence). CDR3 amino acids: CASMGRTQSNEKLFF. Here the CDR3 DNA reads TGTGCCAGTATGGGCAGAACCCAATCTAATGAAAAACTGTTTTTT.

The chain carries TRBV9 and TRBJ2-3; 8 bases are a match to TRBD2. Losses at the gene ends were 0 bases for V and 1 base for J; bases not matched to a gene: 13. In germline, CDR1 is SGDLS, CDR2 YYNGEE. This CDR3 spans 19 amino acids. CDR3 in amino acids: CASSVGLDGGALGTDTQYF. CDR3 sequence (DNA): TGTGCCAGCAGCGTAGGGTTGGACGGGGGGGCTCTTGGCACAGATACGCAGTATTTT.

This clone appeared a few times. This sequence joins TRBV18 and TRBJ2-7, with D maybe TRBD1 (6 bases). V was trimmed by 4 bases and J by 4 bases, leaving 11 bases between them. This CDR3 is 13 amino acids long. Germline loops: CDR1 KGHSH, CDR2 LQKENI. The CDR3 coding sequence is TGTGCCAGCTCACTCGACAGGACATACGAGCAGTACTTC. Protein product: CASSLDRTYEQYF.

This clone turned up a few times. The chain employs TRBV9 and TRBJ2-3; no reliable D call. The ends were cut back, 5 bases at V and 4 bases at J, with 11 bases in the middle. The CDR3 has 13 amino acids. Germline CDR1 SGDLS, CDR2 YYNGEE. DNA of the CDR3: TGTGCCAGCAGGCCCTTTGGTGCAGATACGCAGTATTTT. Encoded protein: CASRPFGADTQYF.

The chain employs TRBV20-1 and TRBJ1-2, with unresolved D. Per the germline V gene, CDR1 is DFQATT and CDR2 is SNEGSKA (reference sequence). Trimming left V 1 base short and J 5 bases short, with 5 bases between. The CDR3 runs 11 residues. The CDR3 nucleotides read TGCAGTGCTAGAGGACTTTATGGCTACACCTTC. Translation gives CSARGLYGYTF.